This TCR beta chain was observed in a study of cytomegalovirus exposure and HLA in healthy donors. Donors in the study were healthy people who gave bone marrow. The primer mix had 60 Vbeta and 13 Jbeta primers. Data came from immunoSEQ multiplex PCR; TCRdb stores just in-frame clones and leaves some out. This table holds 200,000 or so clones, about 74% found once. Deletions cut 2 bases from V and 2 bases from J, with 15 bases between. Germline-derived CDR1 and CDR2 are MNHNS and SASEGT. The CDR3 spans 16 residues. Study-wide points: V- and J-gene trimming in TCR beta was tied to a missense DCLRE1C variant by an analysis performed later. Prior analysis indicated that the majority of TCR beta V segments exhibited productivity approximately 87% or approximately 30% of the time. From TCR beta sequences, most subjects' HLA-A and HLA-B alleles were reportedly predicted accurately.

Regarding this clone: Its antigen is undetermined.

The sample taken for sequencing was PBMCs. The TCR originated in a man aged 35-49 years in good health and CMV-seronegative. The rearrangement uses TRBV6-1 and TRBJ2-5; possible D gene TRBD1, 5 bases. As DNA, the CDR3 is TGTGCCAGCAGTGAAATCCGGGCGTCAGGGCAAGAGACCCAGTACTTC. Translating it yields CASSEIRASGQETQYF.